These T cell receptor beta chains were read from a single sample in a study of control samples from healthy donors and cancer patients. Sequenced by immunoSEQ multiplex PCR; TCRdb stores in-frame clones only, minus some. The data contain 80,000 to 100,000 clones, 80% to 90% of them singletons. Material: blood. The origin of the receptors is a man aged 25 to 40 in good health. Each CDR3 is given with its conserved first and last residue. The D gene is left open where the match is weak. A clone size is listed for some rows: how often the clone was seen (once, few, many), or a class if it is expanded.

TRBD1 | TRBJ2-3 | - | TRBV5-1 | CASSLDRATDTQYF | TGCGCCAGCAGCCTGGACAGGGCCACAGATACGCAGTATTTT
- | TRBJ1-5 | - | TRBV27 | CASSFRDSNQPQHF | TGTGCCAGCAGTTTCCGGGACAGCAATCAGCCCCAGCATTTT
- | TRBJ2-1 | - | TRBV13 | CASSLWGPEQFF | TGTGCCAGCAGCTTATGGGGGCCTGAGCAGTTCTTC
- | TRBJ2-2 | - | TRBV18 | CASSLSIMGSPNGELFF | TGTGCCAGCTCACTCTCCATAATGGGATCCCCGAACGGGGAGCTGTTTTTT
- | TRBJ2-7 | - | TRBV7-7 | CASSLARRDYEQYF | TGTGCCAGCAGCTTAGCACGGAGGGACTACGAGCAGTACTTC
- | TRBJ2-7 | - | TRBV30 | CAWKGAPPGQYF | TGTGCCTGGAAAGGGGCCCCACCGGGGCAGTACTTC
- | TRBJ1-1 | - | TRBV30 | CAWRATQNTEAFF | TGTGCCTGGAGGGCGACCCAGAACACTGAAGCTTTCTTT
- | TRBJ2-7 | once | TRBV6-4 | CASRVVEIEQYF | TGTGCCAGCAGAGTAGTAGAGATCGAGCAGTACTTC
- | TRBJ1-1 | - | TRBV15 | CATSPRGGVAFF | TGTGCCACCAGCCCCCGGGGGGGGGTAGCTTTCTTT
- | TRBJ1-5 | - | TRBV6-1 | CASSEFSDSNQPQHF | TGTGCCAGCAGTGAGTTTTCGGATAGCAATCAGCCCCAGCATTTT
- | TRBJ2-2 | - | TRBV9 | CASSSTRLNREKTGELFF | TGTGCCAGCAGCTCCACGAGACTTAATAGAGAGAAGACCGGGGAGCTGTTTTTT
TRBD1 | TRBJ1-4 | few | TRBV27 | CASSLTGSEEKLFF | TGTGCCAGCAGTTTGACAGGGTCTGAGGAAAAACTGTTTTTT
- | TRBJ2-1 | once | TRBV2 | CASSGRGGNNEQFF | TGTGCCAGCAGTGGCCGGGGTGGGAACAATGAGCAGTTCTTC
TRBD2 | TRBJ2-3 | - | TRBV11-1 | CASSYQRETADTQYF | TGTGCCAGCAGCTACCAGCGGGAGACGGCAGATACGCAGTATTTT
- | TRBJ1-1 | - | TRBV27 | CASRFGGLNTEAFF | TGTGCCAGCAGGTTTGGCGGGTTGAACACTGAAGCTTTCTTT
- | TRBJ1-2 | - | TRBV10-3 | CAITGAEEGYTF | TGTGCCATCACCGGGGCCGAAGAAGGCTACACCTTC
- | TRBJ2-2 | - | TRBV2 | CASSGGITGELFF | TGTGCCAGCAGTGGGGGGATCACCGGGGAGCTGTTTTTT
- | TRBJ2-7 | - | TRBV6-5 | CASRSRGAYPYEQYF | TGTGCCAGCAGATCCCGGGGGGCCTATCCCTACGAGCAGTACTTC
TRBD2 | TRBJ2-3 | - | TRBV4-1 | CASSQGAGVADTQYF | TGCGCCAGCAGCCAAGGAGCGGGAGTGGCAGATACGCAGTATTTT
- | TRBJ2-6 | - | TRBV6-6 | CASRPGVENRVSGANVLTF | TGTGCCAGCCGTCCCGGGGTCGAAAACAGAGTCTCTGGGGCCAACGTCCTGACTTTC
- | TRBJ2-3 | - | TRBV12-2 | CASRLLRAKSTDTQYF | TGTGCAAGTCGCTTACTTCGAGCGAAGAGCACAGATACGCAGTATTTT
TRBD1 | TRBJ2-7 | few | TRBV5-6 | CASSPGTGMREQYF | TGTGCCAGCAGCCCCGGGACAGGGATGAGAGAGCAGTACTTC
- | TRBJ2-7 | - | TRBV5-6 | CASSLGASEQYF | TGTGCCAGCAGCTTGGGTGCCTCCGAGCAGTACTTC
TRBD2 | TRBJ2-3 | - | TRBV3-1/TRBV3-2 | CASSLASIPGLARFTDTQYF | TGTGCCAGCAGCCTCGCCTCAATCCCAGGACTAGCGAGGTTCACAGATACGCAGTATTTT
- | TRBJ1-1 | - | TRBV27 | CASRLRGGTEAFF | TGTGCCAGCAGACTCAGGGGAGGCACTGAAGCTTTCTTT
- | TRBJ1-1 | - | TRBV7-9 | CASTPLVLEAFF | TGTGCCAGCACCCCCCTGGTCCTTGAAGCTTTCTTT
TRBD1 | TRBJ2-5 | once | TRBV5-1 | CASSLEGGGETQYF | TGCGCCAGCAGCTTGGAAGGGGGCGGAGAGACCCAGTACTTC
- | TRBJ2-1 | - | TRBV7-3 | CASSLRIRTNRESPPLQFF | TGTGCCAGCAGCTTAAGAATAAGGACGAACAGGGAGAGTCCCCCCCTTCAGTTCTTC
- | TRBJ2-3 | - | TRBV11-2 | CASSLGSMGAAPQYF | TGTGCCAGCAGCTTAGGGAGCATGGGGGCGGCCCCGCAGTATTTT
- | TRBJ1-4 | - | TRBV5-8 | CASSSTIRINEKLFF | TGTGCCAGCAGCTCTACGATCCGGATTAATGAAAAACTGTTTTTT
- | TRBJ1-5 | - | TRBV2 | CASSEDKVFSNQPQHF | TGTGCCAGCAGTGAAGATAAGGTTTTCAGCAATCAGCCCCAGCATTTT
- | TRBJ2-1 | - | TRBV27 | CASSFRASNEQFF | TGTGCCAGCAGTTTTCGGGCGAGTAATGAGCAGTTCTTC
- | TRBJ1-4 | - | TRBV25-1 | CASTGGTNEKLFF | TGTGCCAGCACGGGGGGGACTAATGAAAAACTGTTTTTT
TRBD2 | TRBJ2-1 | - | TRBV7-2 | CASSLEGSGSNEQFF | TGTGCCAGCAGCTTAGAAGGAAGCGGGAGCAATGAGCAGTTCTTC
TRBD2 | TRBJ2-3 | - | TRBV4-1 | CASSQVAGSILAGVADTQYF | TGCGCCAGCAGCCAAGTAGCCGGGTCTATACTAGCGGGAGTGGCAGATACGCAGTATTTT
- | TRBJ1-2 | - | TRBV28 | CASSTPGTIKTGGYTF | TGTGCCAGCAGCACCCCCGGCACCATAAAAACGGGGGGCTACACCTTC
- | TRBJ2-3 | - | TRBV7-9 | CASSAGTYAPADTQYF | TGTGCCAGCAGCGCAGGGACTTACGCACCGGCAGATACGCAGTATTTT
- | TRBJ2-1 | once | TRBV7-9 | CASSLVVNEQFF | TGTGCCAGCAGCTTAGTCGTCAATGAGCAGTTCTTC
- | TRBJ2-1 | - | TRBV4-1 | CASSQDRSDPPYNEQFF | TGCGCCAGCAGCCAAGATCGCTCCGACCCTCCCTACAATGAGCAGTTCTTC
- | TRBJ1-1 | once | TRBV10-1 | CASMSGSGTEAFF | TGCGCCAGCATGAGTGGTTCGGGGACTGAAGCTTTCTTT
TRBD1 | TRBJ2-1 | - | TRBV2 | CASRTDRVAYNEQFF | TGTGCCAGCAGGACGGACAGGGTAGCCTACAATGAGCAGTTCTTC
- | TRBJ2-1 | - | TRBV7-9 | CASSLGGEQFF | TGTGCCAGCAGCTTAGGTGGCGAACAGTTCTTC
- | TRBJ1-3 | - | TRBV19 | CASNEHPYSGNTIYF | TGTGCCAGTAACGAACATCCGTACTCTGGAAACACCATATATTTT